This is a list of T cell receptor beta chains from one sample in a study of T cell clonotyping in hematopoietic cell transplantation. Method: immunoSEQ multiplex PCR; TCRdb's copy keeps in-frame clones and lacks some. Altogether roughly 28,000 clones are present, 93% being singletons, with the ten largest covering approximately 2.4%. The sequenced sample was peripheral blood mononuclear cells, obtained before stem cell transplant. These receptors all stem from a man aged 50-59 years with acute myeloid leukemia. Some clones in this sample may be carry-over from other donors' samples. Each CDR3 is given with its conserved first and last residue. Only part of the rows carry a size: once, few, many, or a class if the clone is expanded.

TRBV6-5,.,14,TRBJ2-7,CASHPSGSPYEQYF
TRBV4-3,.,17,TRBJ2-3,CASSQEGGGRRTDTQYF
TRBV9,.,15,TRBJ2-2,CASSVAGKVGGELFF
TRBV4-3,few,17,TRBJ2-1,CASSQARTESSYNEQFF
TRBV6-5,.,15,TRBJ1-2,CASISFGSGDYGYTF
TRBV29-1,.,12,TRBJ1-1,CSVGGGLTEAFF
TRBV13,.,18,TRBJ2-7,CASSPTSGRYPTPNEQYF
TRBV4-3,.,15,TRBJ1-2,CASSQGVNRHYGYTF
TRBV10-2,.,15,TRBJ2-2,CASSASGGNTGELFF
TRBV30,.,17,TRBJ2-6,CAWSAVMGGSGANVLTF
TRBV27,.,15,TRBJ2-5,CASSSRLAGVETQYF
TRBV19,.,14,TRBJ2-5,CASRDSDRGETQYF
TRBV27,.,15,TRBJ1-4,CASSLYQGALEKLFF
TRBV19,.,14,TRBJ1-5,CASTLQGAVQPQHF
TRBV2,.,14,TRBJ2-7,CASSERAGGPVEYF
TRBV11-3,.,14,TRBJ1-2,CASSLRQGVYGYTF
TRBV19,.,14,TRBJ2-2,CASKQGTNTGELFF
TRBV2,once,15,TRBJ1-5,CASSSGSALRKPQHF
TRBV5-6,once,13,TRBJ2-2,CASSPRIAGELFF
TRBV9,.,15,TRBJ2-3,CASSPEGGRTDTQYF
TRBV29-1,.,10,TRBJ1-1,CSGGGTEAFF
TRBV5-1,.,13,TRBJ1-2,CASSASSNYGYTF
TRBV5-1,.,13,TRBJ1-1,CASSFTGETEAFF
TRBV7-2,.,15,TRBJ1-3,CASSAWDRVGNTIYF
TRBV7-8,.,17,TRBJ1-4,CASSLAGGNPPNEKLFF
TRBV28,.,14,TRBJ2-7,CASSLGSMGYEQYF
TRBV29-1,.,12,TRBJ2-7,CSVAQSYYEQYF
TRBV30,.,16,TRBJ1-2,CAWSVSLTGSDYGYTF
TRBV4-3,.,13,TRBJ1-2,CASSPLRDYGYTF
TRBV9,.,14,TRBJ1-2,CASSGTGADYGYTF
TRBV30,.,14,TRBJ1-4,CAWSVERGNEKLFF
TRBV2,.,15,TRBJ1-2,CASSESKARVAGYTF
TRBV28,once,16,TRBJ2-4,CASSVQGIGTKNIQYF
TRBV5-6,.,15,TRBJ1-2,CASSLSAVTRNGYTF
TRBV7-2,.,13,TRBJ1-5,CASSLDRDQPQHF
TRBV18,.,13,TRBJ2-7,CASSPTDPYEQYF
TRBV28,.,15,TRBJ2-3,CASSPIGGWTDTQYF
TRBV30,.,12,TRBJ1-2,CAWSRQSGGYTF
TRBV19,.,15,TRBJ1-1,CASSIAGGLGAEAFF
TRBV5-4,.,14,TRBJ2-7,CASSRSGQLYEQYF
TRBV10-3,.,15,TRBJ1-2,CAISELVGFDGGYTF
TRBV19,.,17,TRBJ1-5,CASSPQGGGAGNQPQHF
TRBV30,few,14,TRBJ1-3,CAWRRQGSGNTIYF
TRBV19,.,15,TRBJ2-7,CASSIATGSHYEQYF
TRBV4-1,.,19,TRBJ2-6,CASSPSARGLSSGANVLTF
TRBV7-6,.,14,TRBJ2-2,CASSRLPGGGELFF
TRBV28,few,15,TRBJ1-5,CANSRGHYSNQPQHF
TRBV5-4,.,16,TRBJ2-3,CASSYAGTGTEDTQYF
TRBV28,once,16,TRBJ2-7,CASSPSGGRSSVEQYF
TRBV28,.,15,TRBJ2-7,CASSPHKEGGGEQYF
TRBV7-2,.,15,TRBJ1-2,CASSWGGTGSGGYTF
TRBV7-6,.,13,TRBJ1-1,CASSLAGWTEAFF
TRBV7-2,.,13,TRBJ1-2,CASSLTTNYGYTF
TRBV5-1,.,14,TRBJ2-5,CASSLGQEEETQYF
TRBV30,.,14,TRBJ2-7,CAWRPLGGSYEQYF